These T cell receptor beta chains were read from a single sample in a study of T-cell memory formation after mild COVID-19. One entry per CDR3 protein results from TCRdb running MiXCR on the 5' RACE reads. The table includes approximately 150,000 distinct CDR3 sequences, about an eighth detected once. The sequencing input was PBMCs or a T cell subset sorted from them (not recorded which). These receptors came from a man younger than 35 who had mild COVID-19 (a few samples of this study predate the infection). Cell type and time point are not known. Both conserved end residues are part of each CDR3. The D gene is left open where the match is weak. Not every row has a clone size; where given, it reads once, few, many or a size class.

TRBJ1-4	NA	NA	14	TRBV4-2	TGTGCCAGCAGCCAAGGGCAGCTTAATGAAAAACTGTTTTTT	CASSQGQLNEKLFF
TRBJ2-7	NA	few	14	TRBV12-3/TRBV12-4	TGTGCCAGCAGGAAGGACAGCTGGACCTACGAGCAGTACTTC	CASRKDSWTYEQYF
TRBJ2-5	TRBD2	NA	17	TRBV7-2	TGTGCCAGCAGCTTAGCGGCGGGGGTTTGGAGCCAAGAGACCCAGTACTTC	CASSLAAGVWSQETQYF
TRBJ2-7	NA	NA	14	TRBV7-9	TGTGCCAGCAGCTTCCAGGGGAGCTCCTACGAGCAGTACTTC	CASSFQGSSYEQYF
TRBJ1-6	NA	NA	14	TRBV6-5	TGTGCCAGCAGTTATGCAGGGGTGAATTCACCCCTCCACTTT	CASSYAGVNSPLHF
TRBJ1-2	TRBD1	many	16	TRBV5-1	TGCGCCAGCAGCTCAGAGACAGGGTTTCTTGGCTATGGCTACACCTTC	CASSSETGFLGYGYTF
TRBJ2-6	NA	many	15	TRBV7-2	TGTGCCAGCAGCTCGGACAGCTCTGGGGCCAACGTCCTGACTTTC	CASSSDSSGANVLTF
TRBJ1-3	NA	NA	14	TRBV6-5	TGTGCCAGCAGTTACTCGACGGCCGGAAACACCATATATTTT	CASSYSTAGNTIYF
TRBJ2-5	NA	few	12	TRBV10-3	TGTGCCATCAGTGGACCGGGGGAGACCCAGTACTTC	CAISGPGETQYF
TRBJ2-5	NA	few	15	TRBV5-1	TGCGCCAGCAGCCACCCACTAGTGCACGAAGAGACCCAGTACTTC	CASSHPLVHEETQYF
TRBJ2-5	TRBD2	NA	13	TRBV2	TGTGCCAGCTCCGGGGAGGGAGGCGAGACCCAGTACTTC	CASSGEGGETQYF
TRBJ2-1	TRBD1	few	16	TRBV12-3/TRBV12-4	TGTGCCAGCAGTTTACGGCAGGGGGCTAGCGACAATGAGCAGTTCTTC	CASSLRQGASDNEQFF
TRBJ2-4	NA	NA	14	TRBV28	NA	CASSSSGQGHIQYF
TRBJ1-1	NA	NA	13	TRBV7-2	TGTGCCAGCACCCACAGGGAGGGCACTGAAGCTTTCTTT	CASTHREGTEAFF
TRBJ2-3	NA	few	13	TRBV23-1	TGCGCCAGCCGAGACCATAGCACAGATACGCAGTATTTT	CASRDHSTDTQYF
TRBJ2-3	NA	NA	15	TRBV10-3	TGTGCCATCAGTGATCGCGAGCCGGGGAAGGATACGCAGTATTTT	CAISDREPGKDTQYF
TRBJ2-1	NA	NA	14	TRBV5-5	TGTGCCAGCAGCCGACAGGCGGAAAGATATGAGCAGTTCTTC	CASSRQAERYEQFF
TRBJ2-1	TRBD1	NA	19	TRBV27	TGTGCCAGCAGTTTAGTGGCAGGGGGCTTTACTAGCTCCTACAATGAGCAGTTCTTC	CASSLVAGGFTSSYNEQFF
TRBJ2-2	NA	many	14	TRBV2	TGTGCCAGCTGCAGGGACTGGGACACCGGGGAGCTGTTTTTT	CASCRDWDTGELFF
TRBJ1-4	NA	NA	14	TRBV6-6	TGTGCCAGCAGCCAGGACGGAGGGAGTGAAAAACTGTTTTTT	CASSQDGGSEKLFF
TRBJ1-1	NA	NA	13	TRBV19	TGTGCCAGTAGTATGGAGGGATACACTGAAGCTTTCTTT	CASSMEGYTEAFF
TRBJ2-1	TRBD2	NA	17	TRBV3-1	TGTGCCAGCAGCTGGGGACTAGCGGGCGGATCTAACAATGAGCAGTTCTTC	CASSWGLAGGSNNEQFF
TRBJ1-2	TRBD1	few	14	TRBV4-2	TGTGCCAGCAGCCAAGTTACGGAGGGGGCTGGCTACACCTTC	CASSQVTEGAGYTF
TRBJ1-1	TRBD1	many	16	TRBV5-1	TGCGCCAGCAGCTCGAAATCAGGGGGCTCTGGCACTGAAGCTTTCTTT	CASSSKSGGSGTEAFF
TRBJ1-5	NA	NA	14	TRBV5-1	TGCGCCAGGAGTGGACCCAGGGCAAGGCAGCCCCAGCATTTT	CARSGPRARQPQHF
TRBJ2-5	TRBD2	few	14	TRBV7-2	TGTGCCAGCAGCTGGGGGACTAGTAAAGAGACCCAGTACTTC	CASSWGTSKETQYF
TRBJ2-1	NA	few	14	TRBV15	TGTGCCACCAGCAGATCCCGGGGTTACAATGAGCAGTTCTTC	CATSRSRGYNEQFF
TRBJ1-1	NA	many	15	TRBV7-9	TGTGCCAGCAGGGGGGGGCGGCAGTTGAACACTGAAGCTTTCTTT	CASRGGRQLNTEAFF
TRBJ2-2	NA	NA	16	TRBV5-1	TGCGCCAGCAGCCCTCATGGGGACGTAAACACCGGGGAGCTGTTTTTT	CASSPHGDVNTGELFF
TRBJ2-3	TRBD2	few	14	TRBV18	TGTGCCAGCTCAGAGGCGGGAGACACAGATACGCAGTATTTT	CASSEAGDTDTQYF
TRBJ2-1	NA	many	14	TRBV5-4	TGTGCCAGCAGCCCCCTGGGGGGGCTCCATGAGCAGTTCTTC	CASSPLGGLHEQFF
TRBJ1-2	NA	NA	14	TRBV7-9	TGTGCCAGCAGCCTGCGGGAGGGGACCTATGGCTACACCTTC	CASSLREGTYGYTF
TRBJ2-5	NA	NA	17	TRBV24-1	TGTGCCACCAGTGACGCGCGGGGCAGGGGTATGTCAGAGACCCAGTACTTC	CATSDARGRGMSETQYF
TRBJ2-1	NA	NA	18	TRBV7-4	TGTGCCAGCAGCTTAAGTCTTCGTGTCGCCCGGGCCATATATGAGCAGTTCTTC	CASSLSLRVARAIYEQFF
TRBJ1-1	TRBD1	few	15	TRBV2	TGTGCCAGCAGTGAACAGGGGGCTGATAACACTGAAGCTTTCTTT	CASSEQGADNTEAFF
TRBJ2-1	NA	NA	14	TRBV11-2	TGTGCCAGCAGCACCCTGCCCCTCTACAATGAGCAGTTCTTC	CASSTLPLYNEQFF
TRBJ1-1	NA	NA	13	TRBV18	TGTGCCAGCGCAATCACTGAGGGCACTGAAGCTTTCTTT	CASAITEGTEAFF
TRBJ2-3	NA	few	15	TRBV4-3	TGCGCCAGCAAGGCCAGGGGAGGTAGCACAGATACGCAGTATTTT	CASKARGGSTDTQYF
TRBJ2-3	TRBD2	NA	12	TRBV2	TGTGCCAGCAGCGGGGGGGAAGATACGCAGTATTTT	CASSGGEDTQYF
TRBJ2-1	NA	many	15	TRBV4-3	TGCGCCAGCAGCCAAGGGGCAGGGGTCTACAATGAGCAGTTCTTC	CASSQGAGVYNEQFF
TRBJ1-1	TRBD1	NA	13	TRBV5-1	TGCGCCAGCAGCCCGGGACAGGGCTGGTTAGCTTTCTTT	CASSPGQGWLAFF
TRBJ2-5	TRBD2	NA	15	TRBV7-2	TGTGCCAGCAGCCGGACGAGCGGGGGGGCTGAGACCCAGTACTTC	CASSRTSGGAETQYF
TRBJ1-1	TRBD1	NA	15	TRBV6-2/TRBV6-3	TGTGCCAGCAGTCCAAGACAGGGGGCGGACACTGAAGCTTTCTTT	CASSPRQGADTEAFF
TRBJ1-6	NA	few	18	TRBV28	TGTGCCAGCAGTTCCGATAGCCTAGTAAAGTCCTATAATTCACCCCTCCACTTT	CASSSDSLVKSYNSPLHF
TRBJ1-6	NA	few	16	TRBV4-2	TGTGCCAGCAGCCAAGGGGACCGAAGCTATAATTCACCCCTCCACTTT	CASSQGDRSYNSPLHF
TRBJ1-6	NA	few	13	TRBV12-3/TRBV12-4	TGTGCCAGCAGTTTACAGGAAAATTCACCCCTCCACTTT	CASSLQENSPLHF
TRBJ2-2	NA	few	13	TRBV24-1	TGTGCCACCGGGGACGAGAACACCGGGGAGCTGTTTTTT	CATGDENTGELFF
TRBJ2-5	NA	few	14	TRBV5-1	TGCGCCAGCAGCTTGGGACAGCTACAAGAGACCCAGTACTTC	CASSLGQLQETQYF
TRBJ1-2	NA	few	14	TRBV12-3/TRBV12-4	TGTGCCAGCACCCTCGGCGGGCAGCTATCTGGCTACACCTTC	CASTLGGQLSGYTF
TRBJ1-2	NA	NA	14	TRBV5-1	TGCGCCAGCACACTAATCGACAGGAGCTATGGCTACACCTTC	CASTLIDRSYGYTF
TRBJ1-2	NA	NA	11	TRBV3-1	TGTGCCAGCAGCCAAGAGGGGGAGTACACCTTC	CASSQEGEYTF
TRBJ1-3	NA	few	17	TRBV4-2	TGTGCCAGCAGCCAAGACTGGGGGTTTGGCTCTGGAAACACCATATATTTT	CASSQDWGFGSGNTIYF
TRBJ2-5	NA	NA	14	TRBV29-1	TGCAGCGTTGAAGGGTTAGGGGGGCTGGAGACCCAGTACTTC	CSVEGLGGLETQYF
TRBJ1-2	NA	NA	13	TRBV6-2/TRBV6-3	TGTGCCAGCAGTCCCCAGGGGTACTATGGCTACACCTTC	CASSPQGYYGYTF
TRBJ2-6	NA	NA	14	TRBV11-1	TGTGCCAGCAGGAGGGGGGCTGGGGCCAACGTCCTGACTTTC	CASRRGAGANVLTF
TRBJ2-6	TRBD1	NA	18	TRBV18	TGTGCCAGCTCACCCTGGGGACAGGGAACTTCTGGGGCCAACGTCCTGACTTTC	CASSPWGQGTSGANVLTF
TRBJ1-1	TRBD1	many	15	TRBV6-5	TGTGCCAGCAGTTACCGGACAGGGGGCGGCACTGAAGCTTTCTTT	CASSYRTGGGTEAFF
TRBJ1-5	NA	NA	14	TRBV15	TGTGCCACCAGCAGACCCCCCTCCAATCAGCCCCAGCATTTT	CATSRPPSNQPQHF
TRBJ2-1	NA	NA	18	TRBV4-3	TGCGCCAGCAGCCAAGATCGCAGTCGCATCCGCTCCTACAATGAGCAGTTCTTC	CASSQDRSRIRSYNEQFF